This entry is about one TCR beta chain. The target antigen is unknown. This sample stems from a study of cytomegalovirus exposure and HLA in healthy donors. Germline V CDR1 and CDR2: MNHEY, SMNVEV (reference sequence). This CDR3 spans 18 amino acids. The V and J ends lost 6 bases and 0 bases respectively, with 18 bases between them. Sequencing was performed with immunoSEQ multiplex PCR; in TCRdb, only in-frame clones are kept and a portion is missing. The sample records over 150,000 clones, approximately 86% being singletons. Study conclusions and caveats: Subsequent analysis revealed that first-cohort TCR clusters tended to co-occur in the 130 or so validation repertoires. The majority of TCR sequences were rare, yet some public TCRs appeared in many donors.

V gene TRBV27 combines with J gene TRBJ2-6; tentative D call: TRBD1 (5 bases). The sequence was collected from a woman in her late teens or twenties in good health and CMV-seronegative. The sample taken for sequencing was PBMCs. The CDR3 is CASRRQTPISSGANVLTF. The CDR3 DNA follows: TGTGCCAGCAGGAGACAGACTCCAATAAGCTCTGGGGCCAACGTCCTGACTTTC. Full variable domain (missing parts from reference TRBV27 and TRBJ2-6): EAQVTQNPRYLITVTGKKLTVTCSQNMNHEYMSWYRQDPGLGLRQIYYSMNVEVTDKGDVPEGYKVSRKEKRNFPLILESPSPNQTSLYFCASRRQTPISSGANVLTFGAGSRLTVL.